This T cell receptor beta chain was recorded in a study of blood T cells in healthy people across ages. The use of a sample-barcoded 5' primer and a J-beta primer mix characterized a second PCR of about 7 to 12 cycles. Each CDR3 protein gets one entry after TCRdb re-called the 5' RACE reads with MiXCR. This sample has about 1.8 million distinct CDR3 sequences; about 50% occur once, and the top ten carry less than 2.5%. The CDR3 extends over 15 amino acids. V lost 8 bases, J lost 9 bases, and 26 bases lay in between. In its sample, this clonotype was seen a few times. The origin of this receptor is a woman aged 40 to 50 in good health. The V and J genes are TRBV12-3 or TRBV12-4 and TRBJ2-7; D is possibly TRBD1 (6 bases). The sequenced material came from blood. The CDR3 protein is CASSGTRVSATTQYF. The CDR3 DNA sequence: TGTGCCAGCTCCGGGACAAGGGTCTCGGCCACTACGCAGTACTTC.